The sample holds many counts of the clone carrying this T cell receptor (beta chain). What it recognizes is unknown. TCRdb used MiXCR to reprocess the 5' RACE reads, holding one entry per CDR3 protein. The sample holds about 30,000 distinct CDR3 sequences, less than 15% seen once. V was shortened by 5 bases and J by 5 bases, with 17 bases between the two germline ends. Germline assignment: CDR1 SGHRS and CDR2 YFSETQ. CDR3 size: 14 residues. Unsorted libraries were generated from 2 million PBMCs held at -80 degrees C. This sample is part of a study of neurological immune-mediated disorders. Study-wide findings and caveats: HTLV-1-associated myelopathy had the most TCR clonal expansion, while multiple sclerosis had the least, a level that fell below healthy controls.

The receptor was derived from a man aged 55 to 70 in good health. Sequencing input: PBMCs. This rearrangement joins TRBV5-1 to TRBJ2-7, with D perhaps TRBD2 (6 bases). The CDR3 reads CASRVAGSGDEQYF. As DNA, the CDR3 is TGCGCCAGCAGGGTGGCGGGGTCAGGCGACGAGCAGTACTTC.